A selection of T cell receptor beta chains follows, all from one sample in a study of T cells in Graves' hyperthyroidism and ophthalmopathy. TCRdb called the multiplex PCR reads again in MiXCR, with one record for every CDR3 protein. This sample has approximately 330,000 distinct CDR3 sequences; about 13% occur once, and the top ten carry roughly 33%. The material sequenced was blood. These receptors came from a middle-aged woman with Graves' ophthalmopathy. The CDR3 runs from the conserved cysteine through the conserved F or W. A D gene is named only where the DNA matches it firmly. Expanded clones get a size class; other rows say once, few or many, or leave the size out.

CDR3 protein: CASSLPKLAGGSYNEQFF; CDR3 DNA: TGTGCCAGCAGCTTGCCGAAACTAGCGGGGGGCTCCTACAATGAGCAGTTCTTC; V gene: TRBV5-8; clone size: .; J gene: TRBJ2-1; D gene: TRBD2
CDR3 protein: CSARTGGSNQPQHF; CDR3 DNA: TGCAGTGCGAGGACAGGGGGCAGCAATCAGCCCCAGCATTTT; V gene: TRBV20-1; clone size: .; J gene: TRBJ1-5; D gene: TRBD1
CDR3 protein: CATSGDRGGGTEAFF; CDR3 DNA: TGTGCCACCAGTGGTGACCGTGGGGGTGGCACTGAAGCTTTCTTT; V gene: TRBV24-1; clone size: few; J gene: TRBJ1-1; D gene: .
CDR3 protein: CASSLFASGSVFYNEQFF; CDR3 DNA: TGTGCCAGCAGCTTATTTGCTAGCGGGAGTGTATTCTACAATGAGCAGTTCTTC; V gene: TRBV7-3; clone size: few; J gene: TRBJ2-1; D gene: TRBD2
CDR3 protein: CASSPTSGTPGELFF; CDR3 DNA: TGTGCCAGCAGCCCGACTAGCGGGACTCCCGGGGAGCTGTTTTTT; V gene: TRBV7-8; clone size: .; J gene: TRBJ2-2; D gene: TRBD2
CDR3 protein: CASSLLGARDTEAFF; CDR3 DNA: TGTGCCAGCAGTTTACTCGGGGCCCGGGACACTGAAGCTTTCTTT; V gene: TRBV27; clone size: many; J gene: TRBJ1-1; D gene: .
CDR3 protein: CASSGISGRDTDTQYF; CDR3 DNA: TGTGCCAGCTCGGGGATTAGCGGGAGAGACACAGATACGCAGTATTTT; V gene: TRBV11-3; clone size: .; J gene: TRBJ2-3; D gene: TRBD2
CDR3 protein: CASRASENQPQHF; CDR3 DNA: TGCGCCAGCAGGGCTTCCGAGAATCAGCCCCAGCATTTT; V gene: TRBV5-1; clone size: few; J gene: TRBJ1-5; D gene: .
CDR3 protein: CASSAGSRGPPLGEQYF; CDR3 DNA: TGTGCCAGCAGCGCCGGATCCCGGGGCCCCCCGTTGGGCGAGCAGTACTTC; V gene: TRBV7-9; clone size: many; J gene: TRBJ2-7; D gene: .
CDR3 protein: CATEGGLAGGYTGELFF; CDR3 DNA: TGTGCCACTGAAGGGGGACTAGCGGGAGGGTACACCGGGGAGCTGTTTTTT; V gene: TRBV19; clone size: .; J gene: TRBJ2-2; D gene: TRBD2
CDR3 protein: CASTNTGSGQGGSPLHF; CDR3 DNA: TGTGCCAGCACCAATACCGGATCGGGCCAGGGAGGTTCACCCCTCCACTTT; V gene: TRBV6-1; clone size: few; J gene: TRBJ1-6; D gene: .
CDR3 protein: CAWSVRLAGVRTGELFF; CDR3 DNA: TGTGCCTGGAGTGTACGCCTAGCGGGAGTTCGGACCGGGGAGCTGTTTTTT; V gene: TRBV30; clone size: .; J gene: TRBJ2-2; D gene: TRBD2
CDR3 protein: CASSQEPSGGDTQYF; CDR3 DNA: TGTGCCAGCAGCCAAGAACCTAGCGGGGGCGACACCCAGTACTTC; V gene: TRBV3-1; clone size: .; J gene: TRBJ2-5; D gene: TRBD2
CDR3 protein: CASSQDTVEQYF; CDR3 DNA: TGTGCCAGCAGCCAAGATACGGTGGAGCAGTATTTT; V gene: TRBV14; clone size: .; J gene: TRBJ2-3; D gene: .
CDR3 protein: CASSTGRVQETQYF; CDR3 DNA: TGTGCCAGCAGTACCGGACGGGTCCAAGAGACCCAGTACTTC; V gene: TRBV2; clone size: many; J gene: TRBJ2-5; D gene: .
CDR3 protein: CASRGQSRNTIYF; CDR3 DNA: TGTGCCAGCAGGGGACAGAGCCGAAACACCATATATTTT; V gene: TRBV7-9; clone size: few; J gene: TRBJ1-3; D gene: TRBD1
CDR3 protein: CASSLDRDRVHSPLHF; CDR3 DNA: TGTGCCAGCAGCTTAGATCGGGACAGGGTCCATTCACCCCTCCACTTT; V gene: TRBV11-2; clone size: many; J gene: TRBJ1-6; D gene: TRBD1
CDR3 protein: CASSFPLTGFGRAYNEQFF; CDR3 DNA: TGTGCCAGCAGTTTTCCCTTAACAGGGTTCGGGAGGGCCTACAATGAGCAGTTCTTC; V gene: TRBV28; clone size: many; J gene: TRBJ2-1; D gene: TRBD2
CDR3 protein: CASTRAGAGDNEQFF; CDR3 DNA: TGTGCCAGCACCCGGGCGGGAGCGGGCGACAATGAGCAGTTCTTC; V gene: TRBV2; clone size: .; J gene: TRBJ2-1; D gene: TRBD2
CDR3 protein: CASTTSSRESYGYTF; CDR3 DNA: TGTGCCAGCACCACCTCCTCTCGGGAGTCCTATGGCTACACCTTC; V gene: TRBV2; clone size: many; J gene: TRBJ1-2; D gene: .
CDR3 protein: CASSLRLYGSSYNEQFF; CDR3 DNA: TGTGCCAGCAGCTTACGGCTTTACGGGAGCTCCTACAATGAGCAGTTCTTC; V gene: TRBV11-2; clone size: many; J gene: TRBJ2-1; D gene: .
CDR3 protein: CASSLEDPGLNSPLHF; CDR3 DNA: TGTGCCAGCAGCTTAGAGGACCCGGGACTTAATTCACCCCTCCACTTT; V gene: TRBV7-9; clone size: .; J gene: TRBJ1-6; D gene: .
CDR3 protein: CASSLGLAPGAQYF; CDR3 DNA: TGTGCCAGCAGCCTGGGACTAGCGCCGGGGGCCCAGTACTTC; V gene: TRBV6-1; clone size: few; J gene: TRBJ2-5; D gene: TRBD2